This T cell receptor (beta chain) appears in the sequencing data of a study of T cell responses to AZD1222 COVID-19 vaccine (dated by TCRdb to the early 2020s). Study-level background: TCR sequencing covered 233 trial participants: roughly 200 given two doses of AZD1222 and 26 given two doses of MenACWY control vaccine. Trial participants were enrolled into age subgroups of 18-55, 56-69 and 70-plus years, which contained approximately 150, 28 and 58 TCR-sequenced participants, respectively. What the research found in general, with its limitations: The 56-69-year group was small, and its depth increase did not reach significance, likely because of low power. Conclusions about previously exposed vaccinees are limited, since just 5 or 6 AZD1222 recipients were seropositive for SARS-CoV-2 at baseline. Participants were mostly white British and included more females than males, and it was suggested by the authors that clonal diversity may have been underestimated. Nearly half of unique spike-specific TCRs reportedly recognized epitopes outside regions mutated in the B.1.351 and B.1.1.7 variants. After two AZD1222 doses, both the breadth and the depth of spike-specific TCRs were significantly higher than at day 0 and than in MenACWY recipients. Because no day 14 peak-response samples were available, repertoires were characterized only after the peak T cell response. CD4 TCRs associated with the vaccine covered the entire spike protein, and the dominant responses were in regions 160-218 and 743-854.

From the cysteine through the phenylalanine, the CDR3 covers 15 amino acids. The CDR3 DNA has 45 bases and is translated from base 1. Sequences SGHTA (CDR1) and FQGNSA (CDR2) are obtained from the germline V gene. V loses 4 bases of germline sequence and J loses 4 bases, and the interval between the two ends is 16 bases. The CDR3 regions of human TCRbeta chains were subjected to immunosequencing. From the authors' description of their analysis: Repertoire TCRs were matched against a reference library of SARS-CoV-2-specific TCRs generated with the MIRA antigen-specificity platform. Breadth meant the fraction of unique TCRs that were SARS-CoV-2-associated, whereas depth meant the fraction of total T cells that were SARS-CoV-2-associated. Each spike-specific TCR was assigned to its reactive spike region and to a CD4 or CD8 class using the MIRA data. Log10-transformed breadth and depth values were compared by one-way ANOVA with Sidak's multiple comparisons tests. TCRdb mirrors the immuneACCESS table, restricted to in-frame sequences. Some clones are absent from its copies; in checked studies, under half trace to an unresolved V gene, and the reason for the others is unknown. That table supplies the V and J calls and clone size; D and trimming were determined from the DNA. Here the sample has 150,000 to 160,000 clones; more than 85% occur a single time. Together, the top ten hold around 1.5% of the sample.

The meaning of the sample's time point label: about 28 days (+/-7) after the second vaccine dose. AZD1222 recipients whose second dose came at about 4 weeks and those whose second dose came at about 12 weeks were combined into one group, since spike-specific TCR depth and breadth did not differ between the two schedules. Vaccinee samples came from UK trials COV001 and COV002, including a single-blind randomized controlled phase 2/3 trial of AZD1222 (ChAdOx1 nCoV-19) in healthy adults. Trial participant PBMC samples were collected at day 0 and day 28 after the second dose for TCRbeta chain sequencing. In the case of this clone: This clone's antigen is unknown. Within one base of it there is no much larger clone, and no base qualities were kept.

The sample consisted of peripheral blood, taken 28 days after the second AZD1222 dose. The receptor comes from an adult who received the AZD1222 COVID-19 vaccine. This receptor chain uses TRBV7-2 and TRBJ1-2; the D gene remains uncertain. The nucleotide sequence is TGTGCCAGCAGCTCCGGACGGGGATACCTCTATGGCTACACCTTC. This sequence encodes CASSSGRGYLYGYTF. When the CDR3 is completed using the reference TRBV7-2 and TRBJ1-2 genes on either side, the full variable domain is GAGVSQSPSNKVTEKGKDVELRCDPISGHTALYWYRQSLGQGLEFLIYFQGNSAPDKSGLPSDRFSAERTGGSVSTLTIQRTQQEDSAVYLCASSSGRGYLYGYTFGSGTRLTVV.